This TCR beta chain was observed in a study of T cells after yellow fever vaccination. This clonotype has only a few counts. The antigen is unknown. Regarding the study as a whole: Although the secondary response was weaker, it peaked faster, at day 5 versus 15. Researchers cautioned that FACS-sorted repertoires could harbor abundant clonotypes contaminating from the bulk population. Subsequent to the booster, the majority of primary-vaccination clones reappeared (approximately 95% CD4, 88% CD8).

TCRdb re-called the 5' RACE reads with MiXCR, one entry per CDR3 protein. The data show 300,000 to 400,000 distinct CDR3 sequences, approximately 8% seen once. Source: PBMCs, taken more than 35 days after the first yellow fever vaccination. The TCR was taken from a young man who received the YFV17D yellow fever vaccine.

The CDR3 sequence: CASSSVSNTGELFF. The CDR3 DNA sequence: TGTGCCAGCAGCTCTGTATCGAACACCGGGGAGCTGTTTTTT. The chain uses TRBV7-9 and TRBJ2-2; D is undetermined. With 4 bases removed from V and 0 bases from J, the gap between germline ends came to 6 bases. CDR3 length equals 14 residues. Germline V CDR1 and CDR2: SEHNR, FQNEAQ (reference sequence).